The present TCR beta chain was sequenced within a study of early T cells in non-severe SARS-CoV-2 infection. Study at large: Alpha and beta chains were unpaired, from unsorted whole-blood bulk RNA. General study results and limits: Database matching using VDJdb favored anti-spike CD8 responses, with private and CD4 specificities left missing.

This clonotype was detected many times. Its antigen is unidentified. Attached unique molecular identifiers marked individual cDNA molecules. One entry per CDR3 protein results from TCRdb running MiXCR on the 5' RACE reads. This sample carries about 26,000 distinct CDR3 sequences, around 4.2% of them seen once, and the ten largest clones take around 4%. V gave up 2 bases and J gave up 1 base; unmatched junction bases: 0. The CDR3 is 15 amino acids. Germline V gives CDR1 KGHSH, CDR2 LQKENI. The TCR originated in an adult who was a healthcare worker with PCR-confirmed SARS-CoV-2 infection or an uninfected control (not recorded which). The V call is TRBV18, the J call TRBJ2-3; 10 positions match TRBD1. The specimen was whole blood. Written as DNA, the CDR3 is TGTGCCAGCTCACCAGGGACAGGGGGCACAGATACGCAGTATTTT. Translating gives CASSPGTGGTDTQYF.